These T cell receptor beta chains were read from a single sample in a study of low-dose radiotherapy and immunotherapy resistance in tumors. TCRdb re-analysed the reads in MiXCR, keeping a single row per CDR3 protein. This repertoire shows about 58,000 distinct CDR3 sequences, 23% found once; its top ten account for roughly 6.7%. Sequenced here: PBMCs, sampled after low-dose radiotherapy plus immunotherapy. Receptors originate from a male donor with prostate cancer. CDR3s include the opening cysteine and the closing phenylalanine or tryptophan. Each record gives: V gene, J gene, D gene, clone size, CDR3 DNA, CDR3 protein. D genes are given only for firm matches. Only some rows state a clone size, as once, few, many or a class for expanded clones.

>TRBV6-2/TRBV6-3|TRBJ1-1|TRBD1|many
TGTGCCAGCAGTCGCCTACAGGGGGTGTTTACTGAAGCTTTCTTT
CASSRLQGVFTEAFF
>TRBV12-3/TRBV12-4|TRBJ1-6|-|many
TGTGCCAGCAGTTTGGGGGGACCCAATTCACCCCTCCACTTT
CASSLGGPNSPLHF
>TRBV20-1|TRBJ1-6|-|many
TGCAGTGCTGTAGAGAGTAAGGGCAATTCACCCCTCCACTTT
CSAVESKGNSPLHF
>TRBV6-2/TRBV6-3|TRBJ1-5|-|many
TGTGCCAGCAAAGAAGGGGTCTGGCAGCCCCAGCATTTT
CASKEGVWQPQHF
>TRBV2|TRBJ2-1|-|many
TGTGCCAGCAGTGGGCGCAATGAGCAGTTCTTC
CASSGRNEQFF
>TRBV7-3|TRBJ2-2|-|many
TGTGCCAGCAGCTTAATGAGCCGATCGAACACCGGGGAGCTGTTTTTT
CASSLMSRSNTGELFF
>TRBV6-2/TRBV6-3|TRBJ1-2|-|many
TGTGCCAGCAGTTACCGATCGATAGGATATGGCTACACCTTC
CASSYRSIGYGYTF
>TRBV6-5|TRBJ1-1|-|-
TGTGCCAGCAGAGCCAGGTTGGGGGACACTGAAGCTTTCTTT
CASRARLGDTEAFF
>TRBV5-1|TRBJ2-1|TRBD2|-
TGCGCCAGCAGCTTGTTTCCTAGGGGACTAGAGGAGCAGTTCTTC
CASSLFPRGLEEQFF
>TRBV11-2|TRBJ1-2|TRBD1|many
TGTGCCAGCAGCTTCCCACAGGGGGCCGGTGGCTACACCTTC
CASSFPQGAGGYTF
>TRBV6-5|TRBJ2-3|TRBD2|-
TGTGCCAGCAGGCGCTCGGGGGGTCTCACAGATACGCAGTATTTT
CASRRSGGLTDTQYF
>TRBV29-1|TRBJ2-5|-|many
TGCAGCGTTGTTCGGACACAAGAGACCCAGTACTTC
CSVVRTQETQYF
>TRBV7-9|TRBJ1-1|-|many
TGTGCCAGCAGCTTAAAGGCGGTGAACACTGAAGCTTTCTTT
CASSLKAVNTEAFF
>TRBV4-2|TRBJ2-1|TRBD2|-
TGTGCCAGCAGCCAAGAGACTAGCGGGACCAATGAGCAGTTCTTC
CASSQETSGTNEQFF
>TRBV5-1|TRBJ2-3|TRBD2|-
TGCGCCAGCAGCTTGTTACAGGCGGGAGTGGATACGCAGTATTTT
CASSLLQAGVDTQYF
>TRBV5-1|TRBJ2-7|TRBD1|many
TGCGCCAGCAGCCTCCAGGGACAGAGCTTATACGAGCAGTACTTC
CASSLQGQSLYEQYF
>TRBV9|TRBJ2-3|TRBD2|-
TGTGCCAGCAGCCCCCTAGCGGGGGGGCCTGTAGATACGCAGTATTTT
CASSPLAGGPVDTQYF
>TRBV20-1|TRBJ1-2|-|many
TGCAGTGCTAGGCCCCAAGATCCTTCCAGGGGCTATGGCTACACCTTC
CSARPQDPSRGYGYTF
>TRBV4-2|TRBJ2-1|-|once
TGTGCCAGCAGCCAAGACCCCTACCAGGTTCCCTACAATGAGCAGTTCTTC
CASSQDPYQVPYNEQFF
>TRBV19|TRBJ2-7|TRBD2|many
TGTGCCAGTAACAATAGGGTAGCGGGAGGAACCCCCTACGAGCAGTACTTC
CASNNRVAGGTPYEQYF
>TRBV6-2/TRBV6-3|TRBJ2-3|-|-
TGTGCCAGCAGTGAAGCCCAAAAGCAGTCTACGCAGTATTTT
CASSEAQKQSTQYF
>TRBV28|TRBJ2-5|TRBD1|many
TGTGCCAGCAAGAGGGGACAGGGGTTCCAAGAGACCCAGTACTTC
CASKRGQGFQETQYF
>TRBV6-2/TRBV6-3|TRBJ2-7|-|many
TGTGCCAGCAGTGCACAGGGTCCCGTCTACGAGCAGTACTTC
CASSAQGPVYEQYF
>TRBV6-1|TRBJ2-7|-|many
TGTGCCAGCAGTGAACTAGGAAAATACGAGCAGTACTTC
CASSELGKYEQYF
>TRBV3-1|TRBJ2-3|-|-
TGTGCCAGCAGCCAAGCGACAGTAACAGATACGCAGTATTTT
CASSQATVTDTQYF
>TRBV9|TRBJ2-2|-|many
TGTGCCAGCAGCGTAGGCCAGTCGACCGGGGAGCTGTTTTTT
CASSVGQSTGELFF
>TRBV5-1|TRBJ2-7|-|-
TGCGCCAGCAGCTTGGGGGGGAACCTTTCCCCCTACGAGCAGTACTTC
CASSLGGNLSPYEQYF
>TRBV30|TRBJ1-2|-|many
TGTGCCTGGAGTGTACTCGGCCATGGCTATGGCTACACCTTC
CAWSVLGHGYGYTF
>TRBV6-5|TRBJ2-7|-|-
TGTGCCAGCAGTTACTCGCAGGGCTACGAGCAGTACTTC
CASSYSQGYEQYF
>TRBV7-8|TRBJ2-6|-|many
TGTGCCAGCAGCTTACGGCAGGCGTTCTCTGGGGCCAACGTCCTGACTTTC
CASSLRQAFSGANVLTF
>TRBV7-2|TRBJ2-7|-|many
TGTGCCAGCAGCAAGGGTGGCCTCTACGAGCAGTACTTC
CASSKGGLYEQYF
>TRBV27|TRBJ2-1|-|few
TGTGCCAGCAGTCTAACGGGGGGCCCATACAATGAGCAGTTCTTC
CASSLTGGPYNEQFF
>TRBV7-9|TRBJ2-4|TRBD2|many
TGTGCCAGCAGCTTAGCTCCACTAGCGGGAGAAAGAGGAAAAAACATTCAGTACTTC
CASSLAPLAGERGKNIQYF
>TRBV5-1|TRBJ2-1|-|many
TGCGCCAGCAGCTTGGGTTATCTAGGGGGCAATGAGCAGTTCTTC
CASSLGYLGGNEQFF
>TRBV5-8|TRBJ1-4|TRBD1|many
TGCGCCAGCGGGAGACAGGGAACTAATGAAAAACTGTTTTTT
CASGRQGTNEKLFF
>TRBV6-2/TRBV6-3|TRBJ2-7|-|many
TGTGCCAGCACGAGGAAGGGGGAATCCTACGAGCAGTACTTC
CASTRKGESYEQYF
>TRBV28|TRBJ1-2|-|many
TGTGCCAGCAGTTCACCCGGGGTTAACTATGGCTACACCTTC
CASSSPGVNYGYTF
>TRBV29-1|TRBJ2-5|TRBD2|many
TGCAGCGTGAGGATCGGACTAGACGGGACCCAGTACTTC
CSVRIGLDGTQYF
>TRBV7-2|TRBJ2-1|TRBD2|-
TGTGCCAGCAGCTTTGGACTAGCGGAGCGGCAGTTCTTC
CASSFGLAERQFF
>TRBV6-2/TRBV6-3|TRBJ2-1|-|few
TGTGCCAGCAGTGCCGGGTCCTACAATGAGCAGTTCTTC
CASSAGSYNEQFF
>TRBV7-9|TRBJ1-5|TRBD1|many
TGTGCCAGCAGCTCAGGGGGATATCAGCCCCAGCATTTT
CASSSGGYQPQHF
>TRBV1|TRBJ2-7|-|-
TGTACCAGCAGCCAAGGGACACGCTCCTACGAGCAGTACTTC
CTSSQGTRSYEQYF
>TRBV9|TRBJ2-5|TRBD2|many
TGTGCCAGCAGCGTTAGCGGGGGGGCGAATGGAGAGACCCAGTACTTC
CASSVSGGANGETQYF
>TRBV14|TRBJ2-4|-|few
TGTGCCAGCAGTCCCGTATGGAGCAACATTCAGTACTTC
CASSPVWSNIQYF
>TRBV5-1|TRBJ2-1|-|many
TGCGCCAGCAGTATAGGAGGAGGCGGCAATGAGCAGTTCTTC
CASSIGGGGNEQFF
>TRBV10-3|TRBJ2-7|TRBD2|many
TGTGCCATCAGTGGGGGGACTAGCGACGAGCAGTACTTC
CAISGGTSDEQYF
>TRBV19|TRBJ1-2|-|many
TGTGCCAGTAGGGTTAAAGGGACCTCTAACTATGGCTACACCTTC
CASRVKGTSNYGYTF
>TRBV28|TRBJ1-2|-|few
TGTGCCAGCAGAACCCCATGGGGACTGAGCTATGGCTACACCTTC
CASRTPWGLSYGYTF
>TRBV7-4|TRBJ2-7|TRBD2|few
TGTGCCAGCAGCTTAAGCGGGAGGACCTACGAGCAGTACTTC
CASSLSGRTYEQYF
>TRBV5-1|TRBJ1-1|-|many
TGCGCCAGCAGCTCAACTATTACCGGGAGTGAAGCTTTCTTT
CASSSTITGSEAFF
>TRBV6-5|TRBJ2-7|TRBD1|many
TGTGCCAGCAGTTACTCGTTTGGGGCGGACAGGGACTTCGAGCAGTACTTC
CASSYSFGADRDFEQYF
>TRBV5-1|TRBJ2-7|TRBD2|many
TGCGCCAGCAGCTTGGATGGGGGGGTATCCTACGAGCAGTACTTC
CASSLDGGVSYEQYF